This T cell receptor beta chain was identified in a study of blood T cell repertoires in COVID-19. Across the whole study: Spain, Italy and the United States supplied samples that represented acute and convalescent COVID-19. Sample material is recorded as cDNA or gDNA derived from T cells, B-cell-depleted T cells, or PBMCs.

In the authors' workflow: Amplified reference gene primers provided the basis for estimating nucleated cell counts. Only in-frame clones appear in the TCRdb table, and some are missing; sequencing was by immunoSEQ multiplex PCR. D and trimming were read from the DNA, whereas the V and J calls and clone size are those reported in that table. The table includes around 100,000 clones, about 85% detected once. The CDR3 is 16 residues long. In germline, CDR1 is SGDLS, CDR2 YYNGEE. Between the trimmed V and J ends, which lost 0 bases and 1 base, there was a span of 12 bases. Source material: peripheral blood. The source of this sequence is a man aged 50-60 years in a cohort sampled during active COVID-19. The chain carries TRBV9 and TRBJ2-3; D remains ambiguous. The CDR3 DNA sequence: TGTGCCAGCAGCGTAGATCAGGCCTGGGGCACAGATACGCAGTATTTT. Amino acid sequence: CASSVDQAWGTDTQYF.